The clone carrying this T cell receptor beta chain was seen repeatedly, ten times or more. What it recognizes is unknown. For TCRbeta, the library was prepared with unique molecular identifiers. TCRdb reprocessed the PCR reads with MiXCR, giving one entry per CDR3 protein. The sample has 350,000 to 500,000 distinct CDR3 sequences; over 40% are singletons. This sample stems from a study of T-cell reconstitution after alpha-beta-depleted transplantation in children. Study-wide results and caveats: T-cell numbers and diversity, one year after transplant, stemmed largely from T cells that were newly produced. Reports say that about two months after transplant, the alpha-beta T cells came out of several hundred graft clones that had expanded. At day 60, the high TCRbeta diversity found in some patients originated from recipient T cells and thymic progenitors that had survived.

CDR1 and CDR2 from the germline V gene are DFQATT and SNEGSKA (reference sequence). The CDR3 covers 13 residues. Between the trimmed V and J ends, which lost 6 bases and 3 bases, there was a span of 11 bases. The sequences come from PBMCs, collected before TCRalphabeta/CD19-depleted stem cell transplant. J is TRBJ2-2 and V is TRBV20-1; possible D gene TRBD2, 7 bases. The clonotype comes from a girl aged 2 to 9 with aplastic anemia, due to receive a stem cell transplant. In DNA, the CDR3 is TGCAGTGCGGGGGGGCATCACACCGGGGAGCTGTTTTTT. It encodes CSAGGHHTGELFF.